The 30 T cell receptor beta chains presented below share a single source sample, sequenced in a study of a mutant IDH1 vaccine in newly diagnosed glioma. For these receptors, no antigen is known. The data were produced by immunoSEQ multiplex PCR, yet TCRdb's version contains in-frame clones alone and is incomplete. The sample has around 100,000 clones, roughly 90% seen once; the top ten hold approximately 0.8%. Noted time point: week 47, end of study. In every dose of vaccine, 300 ug of mutant IDH1 20-mer peptide was given alongside topical imiquimod. This specimen consisted of PBMCs, obtained from a glioma patient whose treatment included an IDH1 peptide vaccine. The origin of the receptors is a woman aged 45-60 years with glioma.

The V and J genes are TRBV28 and TRBJ2-1; TRBD2 matches at 8 bases. Trimming cost V 7 bases and J 1 base; bases outside gene matches: 3. The CDR3 consists of 14 residues. Germline loops: CDR1 MDHEN, CDR2 SYDVKM. The chain's CDR3 is CASNSGVSYNEQFF. The CDR3 DNA follows: TGTGCCAGCAATAGCGGGGTTTCCTACAATGAGCAGTTCTTC.

V usage is TRBV7-9 and J usage is TRBJ2-1, with 13 bases matching TRBD2. Germline V gene lookup returns CDR1 SEHNR and CDR2 FQNEAQ (reference sequence). The CDR3 loop spans 18 amino acids. V lost 4 bases, J lost 7 bases, and 13 bases stayed unmatched. CDR3 loop: CASSSKLRLAGGRNEQFF. Written as DNA, the CDR3 is TGTGCCAGCAGCTCGAAACTTCGACTAGCGGGAGGTCGAAATGAGCAGTTCTTC. Variable domain in full (rest from reference TRBV7-9 and TRBJ2-1): DTGVSQNPRHKITKRGQNVTFRCDPISEHNRLYWYRQTLGQGPEFLTYFQNEAQLEKSRLLSDRFSAERPKGSFSTLEIQRTEQGDSAMYLCASSSKLRLAGGRNEQFFGPGTRLTVL.

V is TRBV19 and J is TRBJ1-2; D gene uncertain. Germline V gives CDR1 LNHDA, CDR2 SQIVND (reference sequence). The CDR3 sequence is 15 residues long. Trimming pared 7 bases from V and 0 bases from J, leaving 15 bases between. DNA for the CDR3: TGTGCCAGTACCCTTAAGCTGGGAGCTAACTATGGCTACACCTTC. Its translation is CASTLKLGANYGYTF.

With regard to this clone: The sample holds other DNA sequences that translate to the same CDR3. The chain is built from TRBV2 and TRBJ1-1, with TRBD1 identical over 7 bases. Trimming cost V 11 bases and J 5 bases; bases outside gene matches: 8. CDR1 and CDR2 from the germline V gene are SNHLY and FYNNEI. The CDR3 has 12 residues. This CDR3 is CAGDREGTEAFF. The DNA for the CDR3 is TGTGCCGGAGACAGGGAGGGGACTGAAGCTTTCTTT.

This chain joins TRBV2 and TRBJ2-5; 7 positions agree with TRBD2. The V segment lost 8 bases and the J segment 5 bases; nucleotides outside the gene matches: 8. The CDR3 runs 13 residues. Germline values: CDR1 SNHLY, CDR2 FYNNEI. The CDR3 sequence is CASGGLEGETQYF. The CDR3 DNA sequence: TGTGCCAGCGGAGGACTAGAGGGGGAGACCCAGTACTTC.

The chain combines TRBV5-4 with TRBJ1-2; weak D call: TRBD1 (5 bases). Trimming took 0 bases from V and 6 from J, leaving 12 bases between them. Germline values: CDR1 SGHNT, CDR2 YYREEE (reference sequence). The CDR3 is 14 amino acids. CDR3 protein: CASSLGEDTNGYTF. The CDR3 coding sequence is TGTGCCAGCAGCTTGGGCGAGGACACCAATGGCTACACCTTC.

This chain links TRBV27 with TRBJ2-1; maybe TRBD2 (6 bases). Germline CDR1 reads MNHEY; CDR2 reads SMNVEV (reference sequence). CDR3 length: 21 amino acids. The V end lost 2 bases, the J end lost 8 bases, and 34 bases lay between the germline ends. DNA for the CDR3: TGTGCCAGCAGTTTAGGGCACCCGGGACTCCTATTTGGGTGGGGCGCGGATGAGCAGTTCTTC. Protein product: CASSLGHPGLLFGWGADEQFF.

The chain joins TRBV6-4 to TRBJ2-7; 8 bases are a match to TRBD1. The CDR3 spans 15 residues. V gave up 6 bases and J gave up 2 bases; unmatched junction bases: 9. The V gene's germline CDR1 is MRHNA and CDR2 SNTAGT. CDR3 in DNA: TGTGCCAGCAGGGGACTGCAGGGGGCCCCCTACGAGCAGTACTTC. Protein: CASRGLQGAPYEQYF.

The rearrangement joins TRBV28 to TRBJ2-1, with D possibly matching TRBD2 (5 bases). V was trimmed by 6 bases and J by 2 bases, leaving 11 bases between them. CDR1 and CDR2 (germline): MDHEN, SYDVKM. The CDR3 has 14 residues. The CDR3 region is CASSPTGAYNEQFF. In DNA form, the CDR3 reads TGTGCCAGCAGCCCCACCGGGGCCTACAATGAGCAGTTCTTC.

The chain couples TRBV20-1 to TRBJ2-1; the D gene could be TRBD1 or TRBD2 (5 bases each). Germline lookup yields CDR1 DFQATT and CDR2 SNEGSKA (reference sequence). The CDR3 runs to 11 residues. V lost 5 bases, J lost 10 bases, and 12 bases lay in between. The CDR3 region has the DNA TGCAGTGCTGGGGGTAGGCGGGAGCAGTTCTTC. The encoded protein is CSAGGRREQFF.

The V call is TRBV7-3, the J call TRBJ2-7; D remains ambiguous. CDR3 length equals 18 residues. Germline V gives CDR1 SGHTA, CDR2 FQGTGA. The germline V and J ends were trimmed by 2 bases and 0 bases, with 20 bases remaining between them. The CDR3 DNA reads TGTGCCAGCAGCTTATACGGACCGTCTACCCGCGGCTCCTACGAGCAGTACTTC. It specifies CASSLYGPSTRGSYEQYF.

The V call is TRBV27, the J call TRBJ2-2; perhaps TRBD1 as D (6 bases). Germline-derived CDR1 and CDR2 are MNHEY and SMNVEV (reference sequence). The CDR3 consists of 16 residues. V was pared by 7 bases and J by 2 bases, with 17 bases between. The CDR3 DNA is TGTGCCAGCAACTTATTGGGACACCTCAACACCGGGGAGCTGTTTTTT. Residues: CASNLLGHLNTGELFF.

On this clone: The same CDR3 is also encoded by other DNA sequences in this sample. The V call is TRBV18, the J call TRBJ1-5; 7 positions agree with TRBD1. Unmatched junction bases numbered 10, after V lost 6 bases and J lost 5 bases. Germline assignment: CDR1 KGHSH and CDR2 LQKENI. This CDR3 is built from 15 residues. CDR3 nucleotide sequence: TGTGCCAGCTCGCGTTCCGGGACAGCAGATCAGCCCCAGCATTTT. Its translation is CASSRSGTADQPQHF.

The rearrangement links TRBV6-7 to TRBJ2-2; D not certain. TRBV6-7 is labeled an ORF, and its function is uncertain. V was pared by 0 bases and J by 5 bases, with 16 bases between. The CDR3 runs to 17 residues. CDR3 protein: CASSYSKGPLGTGELFF. CDR3 nucleotides: TGTGCCAGCAGTTACTCGAAAGGCCCCCTTGGGACCGGGGAGCTGTTTTTT.

V is TRBV5-4 and J is TRBJ2-3, with D possibly being TRBD2 (6 bases). This CDR3 is built from 15 residues. V lost 4 bases to trimming and J lost 1 base, with 13 bases between them. Per the germline V gene, CDR1 is SGHNT and CDR2 is YYREEE (reference sequence). The CDR3 loop is CASSRRASGTDTQYF. CDR3 nucleotide sequence: TGTGCCAGCAGCCGGCGGGCTAGCGGCACAGATACGCAGTATTTT.

The chain employs TRBV28 and TRBJ2-2, with D perhaps being TRBD1 or TRBD2 (5 bases each). Trimming took 4 bases from V and 7 from J, leaving 16 bases between them. The CDR3 contains 15 residues. In germline, CDR1 is MDHEN, CDR2 SYDVKM. As DNA, the CDR3 is TGTGCCAGCAGTTCAACCGGGACCCGGGTCGGGGAGCTGTTTTTT. This sequence encodes CASSSTGTRVGELFF.

In regard to this clone: One end of the junction fails to match germline, which may point to a read error. The chain carries TRBV7-7 and TRBJ2-1; D unclear. This CDR3 has 15 amino acids. Germline loops: CDR1 SSHAT, CDR2 FNYEAQ (reference sequence). For the CDR3, the DNA is TGTGCTAGCAGCTTAGGTTCTAGCTCCTACAATGAGCAGTTCTTC. This encodes CASSLGSSSYNEQFF.

This chain uses TRBV4-1 with TRBJ2-5; maybe TRBD2 (6 bases). Germline V gene lookup returns CDR1 MGHRA and CDR2 YSYEKL. The V end was cut by 1 base, the J end by 5 bases, with 14 bases between. CDR3 length equals 15 residues. CDR3 DNA: TGCGCCAGCAGCCAAGTATTTGCAGGGAGGGAGACCCAGTACTTC. Protein: CASSQVFAGRETQYF.

The chain combines TRBV6-5 with TRBJ2-5; 14 positions match TRBD2. The ends lost 5 bases at V and 5 bases at J; junction bases unmatched: 4. The germline V gene has CDR1 MNHEY and CDR2 SVGAGI. This CDR3 has 15 amino acids. The CDR3 sequence: CASSLRLAGGETQYF. The CDR3 DNA reads as TGTGCCAGCAGTCTACGACTAGCGGGGGGGGAGACCCAGTACTTC.

The chain links TRBV19 to TRBJ2-5, with D unclear. Germline-derived CDR1 and CDR2 are LNHDA and SQIVND (reference sequence). The CDR3 has 15 residues. V shed 9 bases and J shed 0 bases, with 17 bases lying between them. CDR3 region: CARRTVGTYQETQYF. DNA of the CDR3: TGTGCCAGGCGGACGGTCGGTACGTACCAAGAGACCCAGTACTTC.

The V call is TRBV10-3, the J call TRBJ2-1; tentative D call: TRBD1 (6 bases). The CDR3 has 14 residues. CDR1 ENHRY and CDR2 SYGVKD come from the germline V gene. With 10 bases removed from V and 4 bases from J, the gap between germline ends came to 17 bases. CDR3 sequence reads: CATLTGTSYNEQFF. The CDR3, as DNA: TGTGCCACCTTAACCGGGACATCGTACAATGAGCAGTTCTTC.

V usage is TRBV6-1 and J usage is TRBJ1-4; 10 nucleotides agree with TRBD1. The germline V gene encodes CDR1 MNHNS and CDR2 SASEGT. J gave up 7 bases and V 0 bases, and 8 bases lay outside the gene matches. CDR3 length: 17 amino acids. In DNA, the CDR3 is TGTGCCAGCAGTGAAGCGCCCGGGACAGGGGCTGGTGAAAAACTGTTTTTT. Amino acid sequence: CASSEAPGTGAGEKLFF.

This chain uses TRBV6-5 with TRBJ1-3; D remains unclear. This CDR3 comprises 15 residues. V was trimmed by 0 bases and J by 0 bases, leaving 6 bases between them. The V gene's germline CDR1 is MNHEY and CDR2 SVGAGI. The CDR3 reads CASSYSPSSGNTIYF. DNA of the CDR3: TGTGCCAGCAGTTACTCGCCAAGCTCTGGAAACACCATATATTTT.

This sequence joins TRBV9 and TRBJ1-5; the D gene is possibly TRBD1 (6 bases). From germline, CDR1 is SGDLS and CDR2 YYNGEE. The CDR3 has 14 amino acids. Trimming pared 3 bases from V and 7 bases from J, leaving 14 bases between. CDR3 sequence: CASSGGQGPQPQHF. The CDR3 DNA sequence: TGTGCCAGCAGCGGTGGCCAGGGGCCCCAGCCCCAGCATTTT.

The J gene is TRBJ1-5, the V gene TRBV5-5; 7 nucleotides line up with TRBD1. The CDR3 has 13 residues. Looked up from germline, CDR1 is SGHKS and CDR2 is YYEKEE (reference sequence). V gave up 3 bases and J gave up 6 bases; unmatched junction bases: 3. This CDR3 is CASSSGGGQPQHF. The CDR3 region has the DNA TGTGCCAGCAGCTCAGGGGGGGGTCAGCCCCAGCATTTT.

The CDR3: CSARGIDEAFF. The CDR3 DNA follows: TGCAGTGCTAGGGGGATTGATGAAGCTTTCTTT. This chain connects TRBV20-1 to TRBJ1-1; no clear D gene. Trimming shortened V by 3 bases and J by 7 bases, and 9 bases separated the two germline ends. Germline V gives CDR1 DFQATT, CDR2 SNEGSKA (reference sequence). The CDR3 length is 11 residues.

The CDR3 region is CASSGRREEWETQYF. The DNA for the CDR3 is TGTGCCAGCAGCGGGAGGCGGGAGGAATGGGAGACCCAGTACTTC. V gene TRBV7-8 combines with J gene TRBJ2-5, with 8 bases matching TRBD2. Germline V gene lookup returns CDR1 SGHVS and CDR2 FQNEAQ. This CDR3 region has 15 residues. J lost 5 bases, V lost 5 bases, and 10 bases had no gene match.

J is TRBJ2-3 and V is TRBV7-9, with D possibly matching TRBD2 (5 bases). Trimming pared 4 bases from V and 0 bases from J, leaving 11 bases between. The V gene's germline CDR1 is SEHNR and CDR2 FQNEAQ (reference sequence). The CDR3 runs to 15 residues. Written as DNA, the CDR3 is TGTGCCAGCAGCTCACGGACTCTAAGCACAGATACGCAGTATTTT. This codes for CASSSRTLSTDTQYF.

The chain uses TRBV18 and TRBJ1-4, with unresolved D. Per germline, CDR1 KGHSH and CDR2 LQKENI. With 3 bases removed from V and 6 bases from J, the gap between germline ends came to 8 bases. This CDR3 region has 13 residues. The CDR3 DNA reads TGTGCCAGCTCACCTAAGAGGGATGAAAAACTGTTTTTT. Translation: CASSPKRDEKLFF.

The J gene is TRBJ2-5, the V gene TRBV5-4; 8 bases are a match to TRBD1. The CDR3 length is 14 residues. With V trimmed by 2 bases and J by 2 bases, 2 bases remained unmatched. CDR1 and CDR2 (germline): SGHNT, YYREEE (reference sequence). The CDR3 DNA sequence: TGTGCCAGCAGCTTCCGACAGGGGCAAGAGACCCAGTACTTC. Translation: CASSFRQGQETQYF.